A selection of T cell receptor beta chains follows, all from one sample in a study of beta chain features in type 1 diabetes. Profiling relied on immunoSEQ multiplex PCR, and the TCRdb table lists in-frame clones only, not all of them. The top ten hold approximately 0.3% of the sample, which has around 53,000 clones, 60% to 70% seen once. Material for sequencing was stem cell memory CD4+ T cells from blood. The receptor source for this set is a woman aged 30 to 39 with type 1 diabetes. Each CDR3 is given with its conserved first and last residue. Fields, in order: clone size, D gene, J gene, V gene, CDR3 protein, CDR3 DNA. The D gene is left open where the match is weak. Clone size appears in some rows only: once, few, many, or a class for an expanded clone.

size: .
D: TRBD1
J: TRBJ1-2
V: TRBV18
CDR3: CASSLGQGAFYGYTF
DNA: TGTGCCAGCTCCCTCGGACAGGGGGCCTTCTATGGCTACACCTTC

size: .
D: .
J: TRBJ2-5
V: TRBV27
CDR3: CASSPEGETQYF
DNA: TGTGCCAGCAGTCCGGAGGGGGAGACCCAGTACTTC

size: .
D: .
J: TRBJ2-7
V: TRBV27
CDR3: CASSLSTRPRYEQYF
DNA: TGTGCCAGCAGTTTATCGACAAGGCCCCGGTACGAGCAGTACTTC

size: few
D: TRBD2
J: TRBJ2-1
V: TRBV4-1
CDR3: CASSQGLAAGRSYNEQFF
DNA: TGCGCCAGCAGCCAAGGGCTAGCGGCCGGGCGCTCCTACAATGAGCAGTTCTTC

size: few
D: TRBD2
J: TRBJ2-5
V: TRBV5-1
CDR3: CASSFGIAGQETQYF
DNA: TGCGCCAGCAGCTTCGGGATAGCGGGACAAGAGACCCAGTACTTC

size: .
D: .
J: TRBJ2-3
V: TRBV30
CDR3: CAWSVSGFYGVSTDTQYF
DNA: TGTGCCTGGAGTGTATCAGGCTTCTACGGTGTTAGCACAGATACGCAGTATTTT

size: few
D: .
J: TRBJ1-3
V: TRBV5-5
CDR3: CASSLFGTLSGNTIYF
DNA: TGTGCCAGCAGCTTGTTTGGGACACTCTCTGGAAACACCATATATTTT

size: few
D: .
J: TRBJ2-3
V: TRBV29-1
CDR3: CSVDPSTDTQYF
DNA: TGCAGCGTTGATCCTAGCACAGATACGCAGTATTTT

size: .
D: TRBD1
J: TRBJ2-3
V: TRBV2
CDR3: CASVQGIVDTQYF
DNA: TGTGCCAGCGTACAGGGGATCGTAGATACGCAGTATTTT

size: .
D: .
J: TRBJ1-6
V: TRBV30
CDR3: CASTGVSSSYNSPLHF
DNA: TGTGCCTCGACCGGGGTCTCGAGCTCCTATAATTCACCCCTCCACTTT

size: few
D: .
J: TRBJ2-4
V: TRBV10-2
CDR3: CASSGGNLQYF
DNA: TGCGCCAGCAGTGGCGGTAACCTTCAGTACTTC

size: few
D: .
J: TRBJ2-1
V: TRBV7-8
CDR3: CASSSTGTTDNEQFF
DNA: TGTGCCAGCAGCTCCACCGGGACAACTGACAATGAGCAGTTCTTC

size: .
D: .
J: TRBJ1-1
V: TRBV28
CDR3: CASGDLRGSAFF
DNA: TGTGCCAGCGGGGACTTAAGGGGATCTGCTTTCTTT

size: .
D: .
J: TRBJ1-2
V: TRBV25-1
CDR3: CASSDASVNYGYTF
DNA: TGTGCCAGCAGTGACGCGTCGGTTAACTATGGCTACACCTTC

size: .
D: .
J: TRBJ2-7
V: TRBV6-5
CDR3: CASSISGQIYEQYF
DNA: TGTGCCAGCAGTATCTCCGGACAGATATACGAGCAGTACTTC

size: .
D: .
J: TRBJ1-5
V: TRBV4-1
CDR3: CASSQYASTVHSNQPQHF
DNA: TGCGCCAGCAGCCAATACGCCTCAACAGTCCATAGCAATCAGCCCCAGCATTTT

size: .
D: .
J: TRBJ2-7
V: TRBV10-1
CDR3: CASSAGPYEQYF
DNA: TGCGCCAGCAGTGCAGGCCCCTACGAGCAGTACTTC

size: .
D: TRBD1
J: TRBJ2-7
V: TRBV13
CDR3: CASSSDRGSYEQYF
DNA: TGTGCCAGCAGCTCGGACAGGGGATCCTACGAGCAGTACTTC

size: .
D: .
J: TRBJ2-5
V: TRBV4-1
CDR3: CASSQRDLQETQYF
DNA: TGCGCCAGCAGCCAGCGGGACTTACAAGAGACCCAGTACTTC

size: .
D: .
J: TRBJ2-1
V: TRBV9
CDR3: CASSGLEGISYNEQFF
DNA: TGTGCCAGCAGCGGACTTGAGGGTATCTCCTACAATGAGCAGTTCTTC

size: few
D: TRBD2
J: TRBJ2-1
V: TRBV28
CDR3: CASSTWGGVAYNEQFF
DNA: TGTGCCAGCAGCACTTGGGGGGGAGTGGCCTACAATGAGCAGTTCTTC

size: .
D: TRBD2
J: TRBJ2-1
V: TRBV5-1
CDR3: CASSPIAGEGGNEQFF
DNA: TGCGCCAGCAGCCCCATAGCGGGAGAGGGGGGAAATGAGCAGTTCTTC

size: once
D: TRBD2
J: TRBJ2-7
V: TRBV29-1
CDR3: CSVGSGVQNIATYEQYF
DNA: TGCAGCGTGGGAAGCGGGGTGCAGAATATCGCGACCTACGAGCAGTACTTC

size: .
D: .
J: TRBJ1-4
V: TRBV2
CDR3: CASSEVSEGELFF
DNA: TGTGCCAGCAGTGAAGTATCGGAGGGAGAACTGTTTTTT

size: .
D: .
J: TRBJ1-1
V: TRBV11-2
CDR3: CASTLIQKNTEAFF
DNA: TGTGCCAGCACCCTTATACAGAAGAACACTGAAGCTTTCTTT

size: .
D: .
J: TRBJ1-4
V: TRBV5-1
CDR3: CASSLAREKELFF
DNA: TGCGCCAGCAGCTTGGCAAGGGAGAAGGAACTGTTTTTT

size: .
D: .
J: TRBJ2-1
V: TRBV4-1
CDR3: CASSQRSSYNEQFF
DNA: TGCGCCAGCAGCCAACGGAGCTCCTACAATGAGCAGTTCTTC

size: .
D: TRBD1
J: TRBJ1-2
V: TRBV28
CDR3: CASQVGDRANGYTF
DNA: TGTGCCAGTCAGGTGGGGGACAGGGCTAATGGCTACACCTTC

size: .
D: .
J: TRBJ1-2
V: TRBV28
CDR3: CASSPHPRVNYGYTF
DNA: TGTGCCAGCAGTCCGCACCCCAGGGTCAACTATGGCTACACCTTC

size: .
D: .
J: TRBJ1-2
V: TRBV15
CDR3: CATSSYLQGRGNYGYTF
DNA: TGTGCCACCAGCAGCTACCTACAGGGTAGGGGGAACTATGGCTACACCTTC

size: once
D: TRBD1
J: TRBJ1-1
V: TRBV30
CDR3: CAGSGQGARTEAFF
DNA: TGTGCCGGGAGCGGACAGGGGGCGCGTACTGAAGCTTTCTTT

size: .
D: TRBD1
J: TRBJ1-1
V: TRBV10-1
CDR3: CASRRTGSTEAFF
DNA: TGCGCCAGCAGACGGACAGGGTCCACTGAAGCTTTCTTT

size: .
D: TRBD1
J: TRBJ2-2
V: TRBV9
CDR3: CASSFSSTEGATGELFF
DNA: TGTGCCAGCAGCTTCTCCTCGACAGAGGGGGCCACCGGGGAGCTGTTTTTT

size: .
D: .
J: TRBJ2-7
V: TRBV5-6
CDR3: CASSFPRYSYEQYF
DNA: TGTGCCAGCAGCTTCCCCCGGTACTCCTACGAGCAGTACTTC

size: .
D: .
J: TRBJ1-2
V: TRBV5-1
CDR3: CASSPMAGAGGYTF
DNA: TGCGCCAGCAGCCCCATGGCAGGGGCTGGCGGCTACACCTTC

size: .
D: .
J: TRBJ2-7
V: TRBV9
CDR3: CASSVALASLEQYF
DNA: TGTGCCAGCAGCGTAGCTCTCGCGTCTTTGGAGCAGTACTTC

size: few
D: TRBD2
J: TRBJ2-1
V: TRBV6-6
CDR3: CASTKSPSGNEQFF
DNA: TGTGCCAGCACCAAGTCCCCTAGCGGTAATGAGCAGTTCTTC